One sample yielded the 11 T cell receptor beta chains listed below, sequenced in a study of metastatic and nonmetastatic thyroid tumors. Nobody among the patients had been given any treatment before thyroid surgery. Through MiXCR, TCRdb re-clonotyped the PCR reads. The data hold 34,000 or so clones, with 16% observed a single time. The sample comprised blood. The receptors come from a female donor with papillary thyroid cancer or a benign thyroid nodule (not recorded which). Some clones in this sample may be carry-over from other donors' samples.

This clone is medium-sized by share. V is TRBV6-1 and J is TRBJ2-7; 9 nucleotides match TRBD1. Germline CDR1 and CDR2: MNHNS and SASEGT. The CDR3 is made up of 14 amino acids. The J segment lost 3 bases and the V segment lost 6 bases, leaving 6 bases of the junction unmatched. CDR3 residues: CASRNRGPLYEQYF. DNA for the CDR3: TGTGCCAGCAGGAACAGGGGGCCACTCTACGAGCAGTACTTC.

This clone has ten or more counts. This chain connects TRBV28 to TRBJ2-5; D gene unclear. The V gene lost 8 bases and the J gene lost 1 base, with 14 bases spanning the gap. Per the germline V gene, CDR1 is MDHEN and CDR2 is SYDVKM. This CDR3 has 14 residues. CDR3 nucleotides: TGTGCCAGCGTCAAGAGCCAGGTCCAAGAGACCCAGTACTTC. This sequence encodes CASVKSQVQETQYF.

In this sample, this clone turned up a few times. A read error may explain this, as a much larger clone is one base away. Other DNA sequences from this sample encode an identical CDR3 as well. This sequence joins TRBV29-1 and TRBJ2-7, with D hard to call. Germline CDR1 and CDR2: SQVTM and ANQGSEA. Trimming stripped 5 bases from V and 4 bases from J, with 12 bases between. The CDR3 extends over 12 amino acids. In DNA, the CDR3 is TGCAGCGTTAATTCAGGTCAATACGAGCAGTACTTC. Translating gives CSVNSGQYEQYF.

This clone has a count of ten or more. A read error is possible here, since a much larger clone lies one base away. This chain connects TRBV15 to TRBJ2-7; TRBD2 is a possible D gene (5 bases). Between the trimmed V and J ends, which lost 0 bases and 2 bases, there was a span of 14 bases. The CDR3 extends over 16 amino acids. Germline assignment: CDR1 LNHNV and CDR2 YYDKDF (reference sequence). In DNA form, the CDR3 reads TGTGCCACCAGCAGAGATCTCGGGATGGAAACCTACGAGCAGTACTTC. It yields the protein CATSRDLGMETYEQYF.

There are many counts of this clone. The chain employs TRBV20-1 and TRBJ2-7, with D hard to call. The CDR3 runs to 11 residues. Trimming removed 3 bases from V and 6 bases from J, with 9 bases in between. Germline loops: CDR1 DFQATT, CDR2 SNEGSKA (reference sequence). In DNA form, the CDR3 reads TGCAGTGCTAGCCCCCCCCCCGAGCAGTACTTC. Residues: CSASPPPEQYF.

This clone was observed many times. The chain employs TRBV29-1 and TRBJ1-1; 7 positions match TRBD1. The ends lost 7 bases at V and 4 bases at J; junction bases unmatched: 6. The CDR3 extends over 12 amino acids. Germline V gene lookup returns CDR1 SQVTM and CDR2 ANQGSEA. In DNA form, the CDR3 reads TGCAGCGCAAGGGGGCGCGGCACTGAAGCTTTCTTT. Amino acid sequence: CSARGRGTEAFF.

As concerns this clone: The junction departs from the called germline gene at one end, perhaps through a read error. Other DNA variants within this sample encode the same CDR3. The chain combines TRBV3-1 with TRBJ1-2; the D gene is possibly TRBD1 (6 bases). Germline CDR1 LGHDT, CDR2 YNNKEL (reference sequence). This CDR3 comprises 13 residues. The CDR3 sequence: CASRETGGRGYTF. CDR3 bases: TGCGCCAGCAGGGAGACAGGAGGCAGGGGCTACACCTTC.

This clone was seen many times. CDR3 DNA sequence: TGTGCCAGCAGTCCTGGGGGTAGCAGAATGAATGAGCAGTTCTTC. This codes for CASSPGGSRMNEQFF. This sequence joins TRBV28 and TRBJ2-1, with D possibly being TRBD1 or TRBD2 (5 bases each). The germline V and J ends were trimmed by 5 bases and 7 bases, with 18 bases remaining between them. The V gene's germline CDR1 is MDHEN and CDR2 SYDVKM. This CDR3 is 15 amino acids long.

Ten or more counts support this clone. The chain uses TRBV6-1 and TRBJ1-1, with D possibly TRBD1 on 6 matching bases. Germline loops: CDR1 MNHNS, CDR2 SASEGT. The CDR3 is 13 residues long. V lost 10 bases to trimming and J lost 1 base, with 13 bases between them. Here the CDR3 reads CATRTARNTEAFF. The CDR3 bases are TGTGCCACCAGGACAGCGCGGAACACTGAAGCTTTCTTT.

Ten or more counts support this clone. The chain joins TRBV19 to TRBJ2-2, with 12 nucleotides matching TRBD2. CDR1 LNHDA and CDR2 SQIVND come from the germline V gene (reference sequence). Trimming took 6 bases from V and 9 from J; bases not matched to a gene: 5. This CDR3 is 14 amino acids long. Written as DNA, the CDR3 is TGTGCCAGTAGGACTAGCGGGAGCGACAGGGAGCTGTTTTTT. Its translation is CASRTSGSDRELFF.

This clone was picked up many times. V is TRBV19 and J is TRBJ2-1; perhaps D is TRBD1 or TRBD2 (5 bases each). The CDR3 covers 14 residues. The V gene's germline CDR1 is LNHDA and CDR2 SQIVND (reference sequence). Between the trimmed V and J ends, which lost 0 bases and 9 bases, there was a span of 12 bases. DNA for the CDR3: TGTGCCAGTAGTATAGACGTCGGGGCTACTGAGCAGTTCTTC. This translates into CASSIDVGATEQFF.